These T cell receptor beta chains were read from a single sample in a study of Ad26.COV2.S vaccination and SARS-CoV-2 variants. Sequencing was performed with immunoSEQ multiplex PCR; in TCRdb, only in-frame clones are kept and a portion is missing. The top ten hold 3.4% of the sample, which has about 350,000 clones, 87% seen once. The sample was peripheral blood, taken in a trial of Ad26.COV2.S vaccine versus placebo. The receptors derive from a person between 18 and 65 years old who received the Ad26.COV2.S COVID-19 vaccine or a placebo. Each CDR3 is given with its conserved first and last residue. Fields, in order: D gene, J gene, clone size, V gene, CDR3 protein, CDR3 DNA. The D gene is left open where the match is weak. A row's size may be missing; if present it is once, few, many or a size class.

-	TRBJ2-1	-	TRBV4-1	CASSPDYDRSSYNEQFF	TGCGCCAGCAGCCCGGACTATGACAGGAGCTCCTACAATGAGCAGTTCTTC
-	TRBJ1-5	-	TRBV12-5	CASGSGINQPQHF	TGTGCTAGTGGTTCGGGAATCAATCAGCCCCAGCATTTT
-	TRBJ2-7	-	TRBV6-2/TRBV6-3	CASSSPLSTFTYEQYF	TGTGCCAGCAGTTCCCCCCTTTCGACATTCACCTACGAGCAGTACTTC
-	TRBJ1-5	-	TRBV12-5	CASGPNNSNQPQHF	TGTGCTAGTGGGCCGAATAATAGCAATCAGCCCCAGCATTTT
-	TRBJ1-1	-	TRBV4-1	CASSQTDSNTEAFF	TGCGCCAGCAGCCAGACTGACAGTAACACTGAAGCTTTCTTT
TRBD1	TRBJ1-2	-	TRBV4-1	CASSDRQGYNYGYTF	TGCGCCAGCAGCGATCGACAGGGATATAACTATGGCTACACCTTC
TRBD2	TRBJ2-3	-	TRBV27	CASRGLGRTDTQYF	TGTGCCAGCAGGGGACTAGGACGCACAGATACGCAGTATTTT
-	TRBJ1-2	-	TRBV5-1	CASSLGQVGYGYTF	TGCGCCAGCAGCTTGGGGCAGGTCGGCTATGGCTACACCTTC
TRBD1	TRBJ2-2	many	TRBV7-4	CASSLAGTGVTGELFF	TGTGCCAGCAGCTTGGCGGGGACAGGGGTCACCGGGGAGCTGTTTTTT
-	TRBJ2-7	-	TRBV29-1	CSVEYSGGLGEQYF	TGCAGCGTTGAATATTCGGGGGGCCTCGGGGAGCAGTACTTC
TRBD2	TRBJ2-2	-	TRBV5-1	CASSLIFSGGANTGELFF	TGCGCCAGCAGCTTAATATTCAGCGGGGGGGCGAACACCGGGGAGCTGTTTTTT
-	TRBJ1-1	-	TRBV5-1	CASSTGMNTEAFF	TGCGCCAGCAGCACTGGGATGAACACTGAAGCTTTCTTT